The present entry profiles one T cell receptor beta chain with its context. Germline V gene data show CDR1 as MNHEY and CDR2 as SMNVEV (reference sequence). Trimming left V 5 bases short and J 2 bases short, with 15 bases between. The CDR3 is 15 amino acids. The data stem from a study of CD8+ T cells in alopecia areata. Sequencing used cDNA as its template, made by extracting RNA and reverse transcribing it. Produced via immunoSEQ multiplex PCR; TCRdb's table is partial and in-frame only. The sample has under 250,000 clones; 56% are singletons. The chain couples TRBV27 to TRBJ2-5; D is unresolved. This TCR was recovered from a human donor in good health. Sequencing was carried out using CD8+ T cells sorted from blood. The CDR3 is CASSPIPPAQETQYF. Here the CDR3 DNA reads TGTGCCAGCAGTCCAATACCCCCGGCACAAGAGACCCAGTACTTC.